These 29 T cell receptor beta chains share one sample of origin, sequenced in a study of T cells in Graves' hyperthyroidism and ophthalmopathy. RNA transcripts provided the source from which TCR beta CDR3 regions were amplified. HTBI primers drove first-round RT-PCR of the TCR CDR3. From the multiplex PCR reads, TCRdb called clonotypes with MiXCR, one entry per CDR3 protein. Of some 360,000 distinct CDR3 sequences in the sample, approximately 18% are singletons; the top ten hold around 16%. Sequencing was performed on blood. The receptors were gathered from a woman in her forties with Graves' ophthalmopathy.

This clonotype was counted many times. The chain has TRBV11-2 and TRBJ2-2; TRBD1 agrees at 8 bases. V dropped 5 bases and J dropped 1; count of bases not matched to a gene: 3. Per germline, CDR1 SGHAT and CDR2 FQNNGV. CDR3 length equals 15 residues. DNA of the CDR3: TGTGCCAGCAGCCGCGGGACAGGGAACACCGGGGAGCTGTTTTTT. Translation: CASSRGTGNTGELFF.

This clonotype was picked up many times. V and J are TRBV24-1 and TRBJ2-2; D unclear. Per germline, CDR1 KGHDR and CDR2 SFDVKD. The CDR3 covers 17 residues. V was shortened by 4 bases and J by 0 bases, with 14 bases between the two germline ends. The CDR3 region is CATSDYDVSANTGELFF. For the CDR3, the DNA is TGTGCCACCAGTGACTACGACGTCAGCGCGAACACCGGGGAGCTGTTTTTT.

This clonotype has at least ten counts. The chain employs TRBV6-5 and TRBJ1-2, with a tentative D call TRBD1 (6 bases). Per the germline V gene, CDR1 is MNHEY and CDR2 is SVGAGI. CDR3 length: 13 amino acids. Trimming took 0 bases from V and 12 from J, leaving 14 bases between them. CDR3: CASSYSGQGRNTF. The CDR3 DNA reads TGTGCCAGCAGTTACTCAGGTCAGGGGCGGAACACCTTC.

This clonotype was seen ten or more times. The chain has TRBV11-2 and TRBJ2-5; D unclear. The CDR3 loop spans 12 amino acids. V dropped 4 bases and J dropped 5 bases, with 8 bases sitting between them. Germline-derived CDR1 and CDR2 are SGHAT and FQNNGV. This CDR3 reads CASSSTRETQYF. The CDR3 DNA reads as TGTGCCAGCAGCTCAACCAGGGAGACCCAGTACTTC. Supplemented by reference TRBV11-2 and TRBJ2-5, the full variable domain reads EAGVAQSPRYKIIEKRQSVAFWCNPISGHATLYWYQQILGQGPKLLIQFQNNGVVDDSQLPKDRFSAERLKGVDSTLKIQPAKLEDSAVYLCASSSTRETQYFGPGTRLLVL.

Many counts were recorded for this clonotype. This clone may be a read error of a much larger clone one base away. The chain uses TRBV9 and TRBJ1-1; the D is unclear. From germline, CDR1 is SGDLS and CDR2 YYNGEE. Trimming removed 3 bases from V and 0 bases from J, with 6 bases in between. The CDR3 is made up of 13 amino acids. The CDR3 DNA is TGTGCCAGCAGCGAGACACTGAACACTGAAGCTTTCTTT. This sequence encodes CASSETLNTEAFF.

The table lists this clonotype with many counts. The V call is TRBV28, the J call TRBJ2-5; 11 bases agree with TRBD1. The trim removed 5 bases at V and 3 bases at J, leaving 5 bases unmatched. The germline gives CDR1 MDHEN, CDR2 SYDVKM. The CDR3 consists of 15 residues. The CDR3 DNA reads TGTGCCAGCAGTAATGGGGGACAGGGGGAAGAGACCCAGTACTTC. This codes for CASSNGGQGEETQYF.

This clonotype was seen at least ten times. V usage is TRBV27 and J usage is TRBJ1-5; the D is unclear. Germline V lookup: CDR1 MNHEY, CDR2 SMNVEV (reference sequence). V gave up 3 bases and J gave up 3 bases, with 9 bases separating them. The CDR3 runs 14 residues. The CDR3 reads CASSLLGVNQPQHF. The CDR3 coding sequence is TGTGCCAGCAGTTTGTTGGGAGTCAATCAGCCCCAGCATTTT.

The table lists this clonotype with many counts. The J gene is TRBJ2-4, the V gene TRBV29-1; D gene uncertain. V was clipped by 6 bases and J by 1 base, with 10 bases between them. The CDR3 consists of 13 residues. Germline CDR1 SQVTM, CDR2 ANQGSEA. CDR3 DNA: TGCAGCGTGTCGGACGGTGCCAAAAACATTCAGTACTTC. Translation: CSVSDGAKNIQYF.

This clonotype was picked up one time. V gene TRBV6-2 or TRBV6-3 combines with J gene TRBJ2-2; tentative D call: TRBD1 (6 bases). V lost 4 bases and J 5 bases, leaving 17 bases between the germline ends. Germline V CDR1 and CDR2: MNHEY, SVGEGT. The CDR3 contains 16 residues. CDR3 amino acids: CASSSPGQGWTGELFF. CDR3 sequence (DNA): TGTGCCAGCAGTTCCCCCGGCCAGGGGTGGACCGGGGAGCTGTTTTTT.

This clonotype was counted ten times or more. The chain recombines TRBV6-5 with TRBJ2-2, with D possibly being TRBD2 (7 bases). From germline, CDR1 is MNHEY and CDR2 SVGAGI. V lost 6 bases to trimming and J lost 6 bases, with 23 bases between them. The CDR3 has 17 amino acids. The chain's CDR3 is CASSYLKKGGAAGELFF. The CDR3 coding sequence is TGTGCCAGCAGCTACCTGAAAAAGGGGGGGGCTGCCGGGGAGCTGTTTTTT.

The V and J genes are TRBV11-2 and TRBJ2-2; D may be TRBD1 (6 bases). The CDR3 sequence is 13 residues long. Germline lookup yields CDR1 SGHAT and CDR2 FQNNGV. V lost 3 bases, J lost 7 bases, and 9 bases lay in between. The CDR3 reads CASSFGTLGELFF. The CDR3 bases are TGTGCCAGCAGCTTCGGGACACTCGGGGAGCTGTTTTTT.

Ten or more counts support this clonotype. The chain employs TRBV5-6 and TRBJ1-1, with unresolved D. Per the germline V gene, CDR1 is SGHDT and CDR2 is YYEEEE. This CDR3 region has 13 residues. With 4 bases removed from V and 4 bases from J, the gap between germline ends came to 11 bases. CDR3 sequence (DNA): TGTGCCAGCAGCCCTTTAATCGGCACTGAAGCTTTCTTT. Its protein product is CASSPLIGTEAFF.

This clonotype was recorded at least ten times. J is TRBJ1-5 and V is TRBV20-1, with D possibly being TRBD1 (5 bases). V lost 0 bases and J 3 bases, leaving 9 bases between the germline ends. This CDR3 has 14 amino acids. Germline V gene sequence: CDR1 DFQATT, CDR2 SNEGSKA (reference sequence). CDR3 sequence reads: CSARDPGPNQPQHF. In DNA, the CDR3 is TGCAGTGCTAGAGATCCAGGGCCCAATCAGCCCCAGCATTTT.

This clonotype was counted between two and nine times. V usage is TRBV29-1 and J usage is TRBJ2-5; no definite D call. This CDR3 has 10 residues. The V end lost 2 bases, the J end lost 2 bases, and 0 bases lay between the germline ends. The germline V gene encodes CDR1 SQVTM and CDR2 ANQGSEA. For the CDR3, the DNA is TGCAGCGTTGAACAAGAGACCCAGTACTTC. It yields the protein CSVEQETQYF.

This chain connects TRBV6-2 or TRBV6-3 to TRBJ2-1; the D is unclear. V lost 2 bases, J lost 0 bases, and 14 bases lay in between. The CDR3 is 17 residues long. Germline V gives CDR1 MNHEY, CDR2 SVGEGT. The CDR3 spells CASSYEPTGSSYNEQFF. The DNA of the CDR3 is TGTGCCAGCAGTTACGAGCCTACTGGAAGCTCCTACAATGAGCAGTTCTTC.

This clonotype was counted many times. The chain joins TRBV20-1 to TRBJ2-7, with 11 bases identical to TRBD2. Looked up from germline, CDR1 is DFQATT and CDR2 is SNEGSKA (reference sequence). The CDR3 is 16 residues long. The junction had 11 bases not matched to a gene; V was cut back by 1 base and J by 6 bases. CDR3 bases: TGCAGTGCTAGAGCCTTTAGCGGGAGGGCCTCCGGCGAGCAGTACTTC. It translates to CSARAFSGRASGEQYF.

This clonotype was seen repeatedly, ten times or more. CDR3 nucleotides: TGCAGTGCTAGAGATACTAGCGGGGGACCTTCCGGTTTTTGGACCCAGTACTTC. Encoded protein: CSARDTSGGPSGFWTQYF. The chain couples TRBV20-1 to TRBJ2-5, with TRBD2 matching over 11 bases. CDR1 is DFQATT and CDR2 is SNEGSKA in the germline V gene (reference sequence). This CDR3 region has 18 residues. The ends lost 0 bases at V and 7 bases at J; junction bases unmatched: 16.

This clonotype was detected ten times or more. This chain links TRBV29-1 with TRBJ1-3; 7 bases match TRBD1. Germline CDR1 is SQVTM and CDR2 is ANQGSEA. This CDR3 contains 14 residues. With V trimmed by 6 bases and J by 0 bases, 5 bases remained unmatched. Here the CDR3 DNA reads TGCAGCGTGATGACAGGGCCCTCTGGAAACACCATATATTTT. Its translation is CSVMTGPSGNTIYF.

Many counts were recorded for this clonotype. The chain's CDR3 is CASSPLMGAGANVLTF. The DNA for the CDR3 is TGCGCCAGCAGCCCCCTGATGGGGGCTGGGGCCAACGTCCTGACTTTC. The J gene is TRBJ2-6, the V gene TRBV5-1; the D call may be TRBD1 or TRBD2 (5 bases each). V dropped 4 bases and J dropped 2 bases, with 13 bases sitting between them. Germline lookup yields CDR1 SGHRS and CDR2 YFSETQ. The CDR3 covers 16 residues.

This clonotype was counted at least ten times. The chain couples TRBV6-5 to TRBJ1-1; unclear D gene. Per germline, CDR1 MNHEY and CDR2 SVGAGI. Trimming left V 2 bases short and J 0 bases short, with 7 bases between. CDR3 length: 14 residues. CDR3 amino acids: CASSYGNMNTEAFF. Written as DNA, the CDR3 is TGTGCCAGCAGTTACGGGAACATGAACACTGAAGCTTTCTTT.

Ten or more counts support this clonotype. This chain uses TRBV19 with TRBJ2-2; 8 bases agree with TRBD1. With 10 bases clipped from V and 4 bases from J, the junction kept 14 bases outside the gene matches. This CDR3 comprises 16 residues. Germline CDR1 and CDR2: LNHDA and SQIVND (reference sequence). CDR3 sequence (DNA): TGTGCCACCGCGACCCCAGGGGGCGCGATCACCGGGGAGCTGTTTTTT. Protein product: CATATPGGAITGELFF.

At least ten counts were recorded for this clonotype. The gene calls are TRBV11-1 and TRBJ2-6; a weak D match, TRBD1 (6 bases). The CDR3 is made up of 16 amino acids. V was shortened by 2 bases and J by 2 bases, with 10 bases between the two germline ends. CDR1 is SGHAT and CDR2 is FQDESV in the germline V gene (reference sequence). The CDR3 DNA follows: TGTGCCAGCAGCTTACGCCACAGGGCTGGGGCCAACGTCCTGACTTTC. This gives the protein CASSLRHRAGANVLTF.

Many counts were recorded for this clonotype. This chain uses TRBV15 with TRBJ1-3; 7 bases align to TRBD1. This CDR3 spans 14 amino acids. The V segment lost 6 bases and the J segment 0 bases; nucleotides outside the gene matches: 2. CDR1 and CDR2 from the germline V gene are LNHNV and YYDKDF (reference sequence). CDR3 sequence: CATSRTGSGNTIYF. In DNA, the CDR3 is TGTGCCACCAGTAGGACAGGCTCTGGAAACACCATATATTTT.

The rearrangement links TRBV7-2 to TRBJ2-5; 8 nucleotides match TRBD2. CDR3 length: 16 residues. The germline V gene encodes CDR1 SGHTA and CDR2 FQGNSA. V trimming: 5 bases; J trimming: 1 base; junction bases outside the gene matches: 9. The CDR3: CASSPLTGLAQETQYF. The CDR3 DNA sequence: TGTGCCAGCAGCCCGCTGACCGGACTAGCCCAAGAGACCCAGTACTTC.

This clonotype has at least ten counts. This chain links TRBV5-1 with TRBJ1-1, with D unresolved. Trimming took 0 bases from V and 3 from J, leaving 9 bases between them. CDR3 length: 14 amino acids. Germline-derived CDR1 and CDR2 are SGHRS and YFSETQ. The CDR3: CASSLEPDDTEAFF. CDR3 DNA sequence: TGCGCCAGCAGCTTGGAACCCGACGACACTGAAGCTTTCTTT.

This clonotype was recorded at least ten times. The chain combines TRBV6-4 with TRBJ2-5, with 14 bases matching TRBD2. V was clipped by 9 bases and J by 3 bases; unmatched bases: 6. The CDR3 covers 15 residues. The germline V gene encodes CDR1 MRHNA and CDR2 SNTAGT. Here the CDR3 reads CARGLAGDGEETQYF. The CDR3 coding sequence is TGTGCCAGGGGACTAGCGGGAGATGGGGAAGAGACCCAGTACTTC.

Only a few counts were recorded for this clonotype. The chain employs TRBV12-3 or TRBV12-4 and TRBJ1-1; the D gene is possibly TRBD1 (5 bases). With 6 bases removed from V and 8 bases from J, the gap between germline ends came to 16 bases. The CDR3 is made up of 13 amino acids. DNA of the CDR3: TGTGCCAGCAGCCAAGGGACCGGAGAAGAAGCTTTCTTT. As protein: CASSQGTGEEAFF.

This clonotype has just a few counts. The V call is TRBV20-1, the J call TRBJ1-6, with a possible D match to TRBD1 (5 bases). Germline V gives CDR1 DFQATT, CDR2 SNEGSKA (reference sequence). V was clipped by 0 bases and J by 2 bases, with 11 bases between them. The CDR3 has 16 residues. The CDR3 DNA is TGCAGTGCTAGAGACTACAGGACGACCTATAATTCACCCCTCCACTTT. Encoded protein: CSARDYRTTYNSPLHF.

There are many counts of this clonotype. The gene calls are TRBV19 and TRBJ1-5, with D tentatively TRBD1 (5 bases). CDR1 and CDR2 from the germline V gene are LNHDA and SQIVND (reference sequence). The CDR3 loop spans 13 amino acids. Trimming took 8 bases from V and 4 from J, leaving 12 bases between them. Written as DNA, the CDR3 is TGTGCCAGTCGCAGGGTTTTGAATCAGCCCCAGCATTTT. Translation gives CASRRVLNQPQHF.